Listed below are T cell receptor beta chains from one sample, sequenced in a study of cytomegalovirus exposure and HLA in healthy donors. Produced via immunoSEQ multiplex PCR; TCRdb's table is partial and in-frame only. This sample has about 160,000 clones; approximately 70% occur once, and the top ten carry 7% to 7.5%. Input material: PBMCs. The receptors here all came from a man aged 35 to 55 in good health and CMV-seropositive. The CDR3 runs from the conserved cysteine through the conserved F or W. Fields, in order: J gene, V gene, D gene, clone size, CDR3 DNA, CDR3 protein. A D gene is named only where the DNA matches it firmly. Clone size is stated in some rows and not others, as once, few, many or a class when expanded.

j_gene: TRBJ2-3
v_gene: TRBV11-3
d_gene: NA
abundance: NA
CDR3nt: TGTGCCAGCAGCTCAAGCACAGGTTACACAGATACGCAGTATTTT
CDR3aa: CASSSSTGYTDTQYF

j_gene: TRBJ2-7
v_gene: TRBV11-2
d_gene: TRBD1
abundance: NA
CDR3nt: TGTGCCAGCAGCCCCAGGGACAGGGGGGACTACGAGCAGTACTTC
CDR3aa: CASSPRDRGDYEQYF

j_gene: TRBJ2-1
v_gene: TRBV7-2
d_gene: NA
abundance: NA
CDR3nt: TGTGCCAGCAGCTTCTACGGACAGACATACAATGAGCAGTTCTTC
CDR3aa: CASSFYGQTYNEQFF

j_gene: TRBJ2-2
v_gene: TRBV30
d_gene: NA
abundance: NA
CDR3nt: TGTGCCTGGAGTGTACGGAAGACAGGCGCCGGGGAGCTGTTTTTT
CDR3aa: CAWSVRKTGAGELFF

j_gene: TRBJ1-1
v_gene: TRBV19
d_gene: NA
abundance: NA
CDR3nt: TGTGCCAGTAGCCCCGTGGGCGGGCCCAACCCTGAAGCTTTCTTT
CDR3aa: CASSPVGGPNPEAFF

j_gene: TRBJ2-3
v_gene: TRBV6-5
d_gene: TRBD2
abundance: NA
CDR3nt: TGTGCCAGCAGTTCTCGGCTAGCGGGGGTCGCAGATACGCAGTATTTT
CDR3aa: CASSSRLAGVADTQYF

j_gene: TRBJ1-5
v_gene: TRBV30
d_gene: NA
abundance: once
CDR3nt: TGTGCCTGGAGGCAGCAGGCGGGGCCCCAGCATTTT
CDR3aa: CAWRQQAGPQHF

j_gene: TRBJ2-5
v_gene: TRBV19
d_gene: TRBD2
abundance: NA
CDR3nt: TGTGCCAGTAGTACAAGGACTAGCGTGGAGGAAGAGACCCAGTACTTC
CDR3aa: CASSTRTSVEEETQYF

j_gene: TRBJ2-3
v_gene: TRBV5-1
d_gene: NA
abundance: NA
CDR3nt: TGCGCCAGCAGCCCCCAGGGTTATGGCACAGATACGCAGTATTTT
CDR3aa: CASSPQGYGTDTQYF

j_gene: TRBJ2-7
v_gene: TRBV5-1
d_gene: NA
abundance: NA
CDR3nt: TGCGCCAGCAGCTCGCAGGGTACCTACGTGGAGCAGTACTTC
CDR3aa: CASSSQGTYVEQYF

j_gene: TRBJ1-2
v_gene: TRBV5-6
d_gene: NA
abundance: once
CDR3nt: TGTGCCAGCAGCTCGGGACTCAATAACTATGGCTACACCTTC
CDR3aa: CASSSGLNNYGYTF

j_gene: TRBJ1-5
v_gene: TRBV5-5
d_gene: NA
abundance: NA
CDR3nt: TGTGCCAGCAGCTTTGGACAGCGGAATTGGGGCAATCAGCCCCAGCATTTT
CDR3aa: CASSFGQRNWGNQPQHF

j_gene: TRBJ2-2
v_gene: TRBV5-5
d_gene: NA
abundance: NA
CDR3nt: TGTGCCAGCAGCTGGGGGCCCGAGGGGCGACAGACCGGGGAGCTGTTTTTT
CDR3aa: CASSWGPEGRQTGELFF

j_gene: TRBJ2-5
v_gene: TRBV5-1
d_gene: NA
abundance: NA
CDR3nt: TGCGCCAGCAGCCTTGTCCAGGGTAGGCAAGAGACCCAGTACTTC
CDR3aa: CASSLVQGRQETQYF

j_gene: TRBJ2-2
v_gene: TRBV15
d_gene: NA
abundance: NA
CDR3nt: TGTGCCACCAGCAGAGATCCTAAAAGGGAGCTGTTTTTT
CDR3aa: CATSRDPKRELFF

j_gene: TRBJ1-5
v_gene: TRBV7-9
d_gene: NA
abundance: NA
CDR3nt: TGTGCCAGCAGCTTGGGCAGGGAAGTTCAGCCCCAGCATTTT
CDR3aa: CASSLGREVQPQHF

j_gene: TRBJ1-3
v_gene: TRBV29-1
d_gene: TRBD1
abundance: NA
CDR3nt: TGCAGCGTTGAAAAGGGACAGGACAACTCTGGAAACACCATATATTTT
CDR3aa: CSVEKGQDNSGNTIYF

j_gene: TRBJ2-5
v_gene: TRBV5-1
d_gene: TRBD1
abundance: NA
CDR3nt: TGCGCCAGCAGCCACGCGACAGGGGTGGCCTCTAAAGAGACCCAGTACTTC
CDR3aa: CASSHATGVASKETQYF